Here is one T cell receptor beta chain with its context. The antigen is unknown. The repertoire was sequenced with immunoSEQ multiplex PCR; TCRdb's copy has only in-frame clones and lacks some. The sample contains 82,000 or so clones, around 85% of which appear only once. The CDR3 loop spans 14 amino acids. The ends were cut back, 6 bases at V and 2 bases at J, with 10 bases in the middle. CDR1 and CDR2 (germline): SGHTA, FQGTGA. The data were taken from a study of OX40 agonist ivuxolimab in advanced cancers. Study-level information: Patients enrolled in dose escalation were diagnosed with hepatocellular carcinoma, melanoma, renal cell or head and neck cancer. General study findings and limits: Some nonresponders likewise displayed low normalized T-cell clonal expansion.

The chain couples TRBV7-3 to TRBJ2-2; D is unclear. The sample here was CD4+ or CD8+ T cells sorted from blood, taken in a trial of the OX40 agonist ivuxolimab. The receptor was isolated from an adult with an advanced solid tumor such as melanoma, head and neck, liver or kidney cancer. This CDR3 reads CASSKGSNTGELFF. The CDR3 bases are TGTGCCAGCAGTAAGGGTTCAAACACCGGGGAGCTGTTTTTT.